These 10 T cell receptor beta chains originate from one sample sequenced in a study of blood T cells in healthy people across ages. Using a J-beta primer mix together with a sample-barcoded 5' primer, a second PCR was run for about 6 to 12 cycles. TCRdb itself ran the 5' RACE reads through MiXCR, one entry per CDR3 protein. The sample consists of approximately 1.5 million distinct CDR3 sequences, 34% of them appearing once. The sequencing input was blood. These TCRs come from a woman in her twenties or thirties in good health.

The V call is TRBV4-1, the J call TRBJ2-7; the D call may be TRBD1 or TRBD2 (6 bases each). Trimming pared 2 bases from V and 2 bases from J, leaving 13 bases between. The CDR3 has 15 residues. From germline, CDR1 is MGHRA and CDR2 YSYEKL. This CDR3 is CASSQSYRGPYEQYF. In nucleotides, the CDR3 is TGCGCCAGCAGCCAATCATACCGGGGGCCCTACGAGCAGTACTTC.

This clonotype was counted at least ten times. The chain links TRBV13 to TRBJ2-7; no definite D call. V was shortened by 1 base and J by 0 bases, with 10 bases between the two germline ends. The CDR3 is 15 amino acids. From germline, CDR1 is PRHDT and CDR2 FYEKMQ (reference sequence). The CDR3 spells CASSLVLLSSYEQYF. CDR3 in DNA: TGTGCCAGCAGCTTAGTTCTGCTCAGCTCCTACGAGCAGTACTTC.

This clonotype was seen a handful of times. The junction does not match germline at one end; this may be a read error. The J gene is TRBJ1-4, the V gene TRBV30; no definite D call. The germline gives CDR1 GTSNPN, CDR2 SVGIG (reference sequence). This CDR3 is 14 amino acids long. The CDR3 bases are TGTGCCTGGAGTGAGGGCCCCCGTAATGAAAAACGGTTTTTT. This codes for CAWSEGPRNEKRFF.

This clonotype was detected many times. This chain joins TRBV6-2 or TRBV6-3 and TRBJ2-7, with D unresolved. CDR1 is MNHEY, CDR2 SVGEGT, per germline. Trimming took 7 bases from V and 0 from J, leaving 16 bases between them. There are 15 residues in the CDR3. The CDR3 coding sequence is TGTGCCAGCACTTCCGAAGGCGGAGTCTCCTACGAGCAGTACTTC. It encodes CASTSEGGVSYEQYF.

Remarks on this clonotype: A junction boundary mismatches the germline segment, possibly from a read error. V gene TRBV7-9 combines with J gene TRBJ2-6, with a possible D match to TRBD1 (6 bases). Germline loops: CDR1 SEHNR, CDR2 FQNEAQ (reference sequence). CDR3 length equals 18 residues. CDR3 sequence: CASSLIRGSITGANVRTF. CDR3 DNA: TGTGCCAGCAGCTTAATCAGGGGCTCTATCACCGGGGCCAACGTCCGGACTTTC.

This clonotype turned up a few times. DNA for the CDR3: TGTGCCAGCAGTTACTCTCTAGGGCCTAATAGACCAGATACGCAGTATTTT. Its protein is CASSYSLGPNRPDTQYF. V and J are TRBV6-5 and TRBJ2-3; D not resolved. The V gene lost 0 bases and the J gene lost 4 bases, with 17 bases spanning the gap. Germline CDR1 MNHEY, CDR2 SVGAGI. The CDR3 covers 17 residues.

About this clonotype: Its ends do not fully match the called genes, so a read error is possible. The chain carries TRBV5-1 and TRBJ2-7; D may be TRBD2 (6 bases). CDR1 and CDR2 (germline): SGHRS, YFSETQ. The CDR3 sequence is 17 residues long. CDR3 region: CASNLVRGNYIGDEQYF. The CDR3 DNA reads TGCGCCAGCAACTTGGTTCGCGGGAATTACATTGGCGATGAGCAGTACTTC.

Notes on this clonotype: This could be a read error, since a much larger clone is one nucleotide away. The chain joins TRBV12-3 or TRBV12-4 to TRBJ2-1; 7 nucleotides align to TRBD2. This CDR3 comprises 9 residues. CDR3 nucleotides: TGTGTCAGCGGGACTAAGCAGTTCTTC. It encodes CVSGTKQFF.

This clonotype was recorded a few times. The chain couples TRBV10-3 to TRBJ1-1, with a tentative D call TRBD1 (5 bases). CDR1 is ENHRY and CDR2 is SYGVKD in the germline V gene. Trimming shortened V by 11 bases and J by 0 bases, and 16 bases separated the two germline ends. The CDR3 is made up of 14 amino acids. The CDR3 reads CAFQRGTLNTEAFF. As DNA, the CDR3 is TGTGCCTTCCAAAGAGGGACTTTGAACACTGAAGCTTTCTTT.

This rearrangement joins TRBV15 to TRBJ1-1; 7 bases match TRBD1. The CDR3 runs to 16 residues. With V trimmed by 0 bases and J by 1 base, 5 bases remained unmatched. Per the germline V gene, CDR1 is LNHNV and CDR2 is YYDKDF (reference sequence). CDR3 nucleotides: TGTGCCACCAGCAGAGAGTGGGGACAGACGAACACTGAAGCTTTCTTT. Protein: CATSREWGQTNTEAFF.